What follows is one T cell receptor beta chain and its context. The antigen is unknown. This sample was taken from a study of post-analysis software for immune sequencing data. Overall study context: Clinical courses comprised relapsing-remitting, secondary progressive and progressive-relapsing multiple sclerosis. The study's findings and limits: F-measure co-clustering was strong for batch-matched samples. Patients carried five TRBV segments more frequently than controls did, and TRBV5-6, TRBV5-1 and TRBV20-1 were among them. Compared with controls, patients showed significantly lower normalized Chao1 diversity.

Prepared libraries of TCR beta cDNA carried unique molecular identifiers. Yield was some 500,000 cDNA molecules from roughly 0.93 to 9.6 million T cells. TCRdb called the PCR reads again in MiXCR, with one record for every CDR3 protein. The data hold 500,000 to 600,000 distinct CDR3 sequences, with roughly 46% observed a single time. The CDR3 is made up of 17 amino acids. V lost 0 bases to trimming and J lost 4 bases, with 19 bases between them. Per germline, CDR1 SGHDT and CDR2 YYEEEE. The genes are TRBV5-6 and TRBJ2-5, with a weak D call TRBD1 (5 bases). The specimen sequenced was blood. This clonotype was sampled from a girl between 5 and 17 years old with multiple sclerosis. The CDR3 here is CASSLEGIGREGETQYF. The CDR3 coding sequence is TGTGCCAGCAGCTTGGAAGGTATCGGCAGGGAAGGAGAGACCCAGTACTTC.